This is a list of T cell receptor beta chains from one sample in a study of T cell changes during pregnancy in multiple sclerosis. The assay was immunoSEQ multiplex PCR, and TCRdb's table has in-frame clones only and misses some. The table lists 65,000 to 95,000 clones, approximately 91% of them singletons, with around 2% in the top ten. This specimen was peripheral blood, taken before pregnancy. All receptors derive from a female donor with multiple sclerosis, enrolled in a pregnancy study. CDR3s include the opening cysteine and the closing phenylalanine or tryptophan. The D gene is left open where the match is weak. Not all rows give a size; the values are once, few, many and, for expanded clones, a class.

V: TRBV10-1
D: NA
size: NA
J: TRBJ2-1
DNA: TGCGCCAGCAGTGAGGTAGGTCTGGAGGCCGACAATGAGCAGTTCTTC
CDR3: CASSEVGLEADNEQFF

V: TRBV7-6
D: NA
size: NA
J: TRBJ2-1
DNA: TGTGCCAGCAGCCTCGGTTCGGGGGTCTACAATGAGCAGTTCTTC
CDR3: CASSLGSGVYNEQFF

V: TRBV7-2
D: NA
size: NA
J: TRBJ2-5
DNA: TGTGCCAGCAGCTTCCAGTACCAAGAGACCCAGTACTTC
CDR3: CASSFQYQETQYF

V: TRBV19
D: NA
size: few
J: TRBJ2-5
DNA: TGTGCCAGTAGTATATACGGGGTTTATGAGACCCAGTACTTC
CDR3: CASSIYGVYETQYF

V: TRBV7-3
D: NA
size: NA
J: TRBJ2-1
DNA: TGTGCCAGCAGCCTTAGGGCGGGGTACAATGAGCAGTTCTTC
CDR3: CASSLRAGYNEQFF

V: TRBV18
D: NA
size: NA
J: TRBJ1-1
DNA: TGTGCCAGCTCACGTCTCAGGGAGGGCACTGAAGCTTTCTTT
CDR3: CASSRLREGTEAFF

V: TRBV2
D: NA
size: NA
J: TRBJ1-6
DNA: TGTGCCAGCAGTAACAGGGAATTGGGCGATTCACCCCTCCACTTT
CDR3: CASSNRELGDSPLHF

V: TRBV7-2
D: NA
size: NA
J: TRBJ1-1
DNA: TGTGCCAGCGGCCCGTTCGACACTGAAGCTTTCTTT
CDR3: CASGPFDTEAFF

V: TRBV9
D: NA
size: NA
J: TRBJ2-3
DNA: TGTGCCAGCAGCGTAGAAGATGCTCTCGGGACAGATACGCAGTATTTT
CDR3: CASSVEDALGTDTQYF

V: TRBV5-5
D: TRBD1
size: NA
J: TRBJ1-2
DNA: TGTGCCAGCAGCTTACGGACAGGGACTCCAAACTATGGCTACACCTTC
CDR3: CASSLRTGTPNYGYTF

V: TRBV7-2
D: TRBD2
size: NA
J: TRBJ2-5
DNA: TGTGCCAGCAGTTTTCCCAGCGGGGGGGCCTCAGAGACCCAGTACTTC
CDR3: CASSFPSGGASETQYF

V: TRBV30
D: TRBD1
size: NA
J: TRBJ1-4
DNA: TGTGCCTGGAGCCCGGGACAGGGGACTAATGAAAAACTGTTTTTT
CDR3: CAWSPGQGTNEKLFF

V: TRBV5-5
D: NA
size: NA
J: TRBJ1-2
DNA: TGTGCCAGCAGCTTGTCCCGCGGACTCAACTATGGCTACACCTTC
CDR3: CASSLSRGLNYGYTF

V: TRBV6-1
D: TRBD1
size: NA
J: TRBJ2-1
DNA: TGTGCCAGCAGTGAAGCAATTAGGACAGGGACCTACAATGAGCAGTTCTTC
CDR3: CASSEAIRTGTYNEQFF

V: TRBV5-6
D: NA
size: NA
J: TRBJ1-1
DNA: TGTGCCAGCAGCTTGGAGCCAGGGACTGCTGAAGCTTTCTTT
CDR3: CASSLEPGTAEAFF

V: TRBV4-1
D: TRBD2
size: once
J: TRBJ2-4
DNA: TGCGCCAGCAGCCTCCGAGGACTAGCGGGGGACCAACACAAAAACATTCAGTACTTC
CDR3: CASSLRGLAGDQHKNIQYF

V: TRBV11-2
D: NA
size: NA
J: TRBJ1-2
DNA: TGTGCCAGCAGCTCGTACAGGAGAAATAACTATGGCTACACCTTC
CDR3: CASSSYRRNNYGYTF

V: TRBV9
D: TRBD1
size: NA
J: TRBJ2-3
DNA: TGTGCCAGCAGCCCCAGGGGGCAGACAGATACGCAGTATTTT
CDR3: CASSPRGQTDTQYF

V: TRBV6-4
D: NA
size: NA
J: TRBJ1-6
DNA: TGTGCCAGCAGTGAGGAGGGGAGTAATTCACCCCTCCACTTT
CDR3: CASSEEGSNSPLHF

V: TRBV6-5
D: TRBD2
size: NA
J: TRBJ2-1
DNA: TGTGCCAGCAGTTACTCGAGTACTAGCGGGGTCGGAGAGCAGTTCTTC
CDR3: CASSYSSTSGVGEQFF

V: TRBV4-1
D: TRBD1
size: NA
J: TRBJ1-6
DNA: TGCGCCAGCAGCCCCACAGACAGGGGGCTATCGCCCCTCCACTTT
CDR3: CASSPTDRGLSPLHF

V: TRBV15
D: NA
size: NA
J: TRBJ1-6
DNA: TGTGCCACCAGCAGAGATCTGTCCCAGGGCGGCTCACCCCTCCACTTT
CDR3: CATSRDLSQGGSPLHF

V: TRBV9
D: TRBD1
size: NA
J: TRBJ2-7
DNA: TGTGCCAGCAGCGTCAGACAGGGTTACGAGCAGTACTTC
CDR3: CASSVRQGYEQYF

V: TRBV16
D: NA
size: NA
J: TRBJ1-2
DNA: TGTGCCAGCAGCCAATTTCAGGGAATAGGGTTCCCCAACTATGGCTACACCTTC
CDR3: CASSQFQGIGFPNYGYTF

V: TRBV5-1
D: NA
size: NA
J: TRBJ2-3
DNA: TGCGCCAGCAGCTTGGGACCGGGGGATACGCAGTATTTT
CDR3: CASSLGPGDTQYF

V: TRBV7-3
D: TRBD2
size: once
J: TRBJ2-2
DNA: TGTGCCAGCAGCCCGGGGGGCACCGGGGAGCTGTTTTTT
CDR3: CASSPGGTGELFF

V: TRBV10-3
D: TRBD1
size: once
J: TRBJ2-1
DNA: TGTGCCATCAGTGTCACCCAGGGGGTCTCCTACAATGAGCAGTTCTTC
CDR3: CAISVTQGVSYNEQFF

V: TRBV10-2
D: TRBD1
size: NA
J: TRBJ2-7
DNA: TGCGCCAGCAGGGGACAGGATCGCTACGAGCAGTACTTC
CDR3: CASRGQDRYEQYF

V: TRBV7-9
D: NA
size: once
J: TRBJ2-5
DNA: TGTGCCAGCACCGACTTCACAGGGAGATGGGAGACCCAGTACTTC
CDR3: CASTDFTGRWETQYF

V: TRBV7-8
D: TRBD2
size: NA
J: TRBJ2-7
DNA: TGTGCCAGCAATCTAGCGGGGCCCACCTACGAGCAGTACTTC
CDR3: CASNLAGPTYEQYF

V: TRBV7-9
D: NA
size: NA
J: TRBJ2-3
DNA: TGTGCCAGCAGCTCCTCTTCCCGGCAGGCTCCAGATACGCAGTATTTT
CDR3: CASSSSSRQAPDTQYF

V: TRBV7-6
D: NA
size: NA
J: TRBJ1-1
DNA: TGTGCCAGCAGCCCAAGCAGGGGCGAGGGGGCTTTCTTT
CDR3: CASSPSRGEGAFF

V: TRBV6-4
D: TRBD1
size: NA
J: TRBJ1-2
DNA: TGTGCCAGCAGGGGGGACAGGGATGACTATGGCTACACCTTC
CDR3: CASRGDRDDYGYTF

V: TRBV6-1
D: TRBD1
size: NA
J: TRBJ2-7
DNA: TGTGCCAGCACCCTGGGACAGCCGACATACTACGAGCAGTACTTC
CDR3: CASTLGQPTYYEQYF

V: TRBV7-9
D: TRBD1
size: once
J: TRBJ1-2
DNA: TGTGCCAGCAGCCCCCTGACAGGGCCCAAGTATGGCTACACCTTC
CDR3: CASSPLTGPKYGYTF

V: TRBV18
D: TRBD1
size: NA
J: TRBJ1-2
DNA: TGTGCCAGCTCACGGGACAGGGGCCTTAACTATGGCTACACCTTC
CDR3: CASSRDRGLNYGYTF

V: TRBV5-1
D: NA
size: NA
J: TRBJ1-3
DNA: TGCGCCAGCAGCTGGGAGTCTGGCAGGTTCTCTGGAAACACCATATATTTT
CDR3: CASSWESGRFSGNTIYF

V: TRBV5-6
D: NA
size: NA
J: TRBJ2-1
DNA: TGTGCCAGCGTAGGCGTATCAGGGGTCGGCAACAATGAGCAGTTCTTC
CDR3: CASVGVSGVGNNEQFF

V: TRBV7-2
D: TRBD1
size: NA
J: TRBJ1-5
DNA: TGTGCCAGCACACTGACAGGGACCAATCAGCCCCAGCATTTT
CDR3: CASTLTGTNQPQHF

V: TRBV18
D: NA
size: NA
J: TRBJ1-5
DNA: TGTGCCAGCTCAGCCCGGGGGGGGCCTTCTTTCTCCCGACCCCAGCATTTT
CDR3: CASSARGGPSFSRPQHF

V: TRBV7-2
D: TRBD1
size: NA
J: TRBJ2-7
DNA: TGTGCCAGCAGCCTTACAGGGGCAAGCTCCTACGAGCAGTACTTC
CDR3: CASSLTGASSYEQYF

V: TRBV10-1
D: TRBD1
size: NA
J: TRBJ1-4
DNA: TGCGCCAGCAGTGAGTCGACAGGGGCGCTTGAAAAACTGTTTTTT
CDR3: CASSESTGALEKLFF

V: TRBV7-9
D: NA
size: NA
J: TRBJ2-7
DNA: TGTGCCAGCAGCTTAGCGGGACACCCTGGGCGCTACGAGCAGTACTTC
CDR3: CASSLAGHPGRYEQYF

V: TRBV19
D: TRBD1
size: NA
J: TRBJ2-5
DNA: TGTGCCAGTAGTGGATTCCTCAGGGGGCGCGGCGAGACCCAGTACTTC
CDR3: CASSGFLRGRGETQYF

V: TRBV30
D: NA
size: NA
J: TRBJ1-5
DNA: TGTGCCTGGAGTGTACGGCAGGGTGGTCAGCCCCAGCATTTT
CDR3: CAWSVRQGGQPQHF

V: TRBV4-1
D: NA
size: NA
J: TRBJ2-7
DNA: TGCGCCAGCAGCCGACACGCGATCCAAGAGCCCTACGAGCAGTACTTC
CDR3: CASSRHAIQEPYEQYF

V: TRBV19
D: TRBD1
size: NA
J: TRBJ1-1
DNA: TGTGCCAGTAGTTCTATTGCCCAGGGGGGCACTGAAGCTTTCTTT
CDR3: CASSSIAQGGTEAFF

V: TRBV6-1
D: NA
size: NA
J: TRBJ1-6
DNA: TGTGCCAGCAGTGAAGAGAGGGTTGGTAATTCACCCCTCCACTTT
CDR3: CASSEERVGNSPLHF

V: TRBV27
D: NA
size: NA
J: TRBJ1-1
DNA: TGTGCCAGCAGTCCGGGTTCGGGACTCCGGAACACTGAAGCTTTCTTT
CDR3: CASSPGSGLRNTEAFF

V: TRBV7-3
D: TRBD1
size: NA
J: TRBJ2-7
DNA: TGTGCCAGCAGCCTGATGGGACAGGGTAACGAGCAGTACTTC
CDR3: CASSLMGQGNEQYF

V: TRBV25-1
D: TRBD1
size: NA
J: TRBJ2-1
DNA: TGTGCCAGCAGTAGAACAGGGGGGTCCTACAATGAGCAGTTCTTC
CDR3: CASSRTGGSYNEQFF

V: TRBV5-1
D: NA
size: NA
J: TRBJ2-3
DNA: TGCGCCAGCAAGAGGGAGATCACAGATACGCAGTATTTT
CDR3: CASKREITDTQYF

V: TRBV5-1
D: TRBD1
size: NA
J: TRBJ1-4
DNA: TGCGCCAGCAGCTTCGGACAGGGAGACGAAAAACTGTTTTTT
CDR3: CASSFGQGDEKLFF